This T cell receptor (beta chain) was sequenced for a study of T cell responses to AZD1222 COVID-19 vaccine. Findings and caveats of the study: Baseline serology detected seropositivity in only a handful of AZD1222 recipients. The donor group comprised mostly white British people and more females; the analysis possibly underestimated clonal diversity.

A remark on this clone: Its antigen is unknown.

The germline CDR1 and CDR2 sequences are SGHTA and FQGTGA. This CDR3 spans 16 amino acids. V lost 3 bases, J lost 5 bases, and 4 bases stayed unmatched. Data came from immunoSEQ multiplex PCR; TCRdb stores just in-frame clones and leaves some out. Of about 130,000 clones listed, roughly 88% were seen once; the top ten hold around 1%. The source was peripheral blood, collected 28 days after the second AZD1222 dose. The sequence derives from an adult who received the AZD1222 COVID-19 vaccine. V and J are TRBV7-3 and TRBJ2-2; 12 bases line up with TRBD2. DNA for the CDR3: TGTGCCAGCAGCTTTTCCGGGACTAGCGGGACCGGGGAGCTGTTTTTT. Translation: CASSFSGTSGTGELFF.